The source of this T cell receptor (beta chain) is a study of memory CD8 T cells in hepatitis C reinfection (dated by TCRdb to about 2017). The study in broad terms: A few donors spontaneously resolved two consecutive HCV infections, while two donors cleared a primary infection but became chronically infected after reinfection. In the reinfection study, participants who had resolved a prior HCV infection were followed every 3 months. Across an HCV reinfection episode in about 5 donors, the study followed the TCR beta repertoire of virus-specific CD8 T cells over time. HCV reinfection was defined as a positive HCV RNA test following two negative tests taken at least 60 days apart. Between the late 2000s and the early 2010s, a handful of reinfection cases that had stored pre-reinfection samples were identified. Samples from before reinfection were taken anywhere from 55 to 20 weeks prior to reinfection being detected. The paper's findings and limits, for the study overall: Because only five or six donors were included, definitive conclusions about public clonotypes linked to secondary clearance were beyond the reach of the study.

A remark on this clone: Its antigen has not been determined. There are no base qualities to consult, and no much larger clone falls within one base.

Receptor amplification or capture employed the immunoSEQ multiplex PCR assay. Genomic DNA was pulled from the sorted cells, and the automated high-throughput method of Adaptive Biotechnologies was used to sequence the TCR beta V, D and J regions. A two-step, bias-controlled multiplex PCR was used to amplify CDR3 regions. Amplified TCR beta libraries were sequenced on an Illumina instrument. As for the authors' bioinformatics: Demultiplexed reads were processed to lower amplification and sequencing bias, and the IMGT database was used to assign CDR3 sequences to gene families. ImmunoSEQ software version 2.0 was used to analyze the repertoire data. Out-of-frame sequences and sequences with stop codons in the CDR3 were removed from clonotype lists. Any clonotype with a frequency under 0.01% was left out, since that frequency corresponded to less than one cell. Richness was calculated by dividing observed richness by the number of input cells, and evenness was calculated by dividing Shannon entropy by the log of observed richness. Repertoire diversity and the similarity between time points were measured using Simpson diversity and Morisita-Horn overlap indices. Clonotypes were categorized as dominant (>1%), sub-dominant (0.5-0.99%), low abundance (0.1-0.49%) or lowest abundance (<0.1%). For the germline index, total nucleotide additions were subtracted from total CDR3 length, and that difference was then divided by total CDR3 length. This is the immuneACCESS table as TCRdb keeps it, with only in-frame sequences that have V and J called. A part of the clones is gone; compared with another copy, unresolved V genes explain less than half, and the rest is unexplained. The V and J calls and clone size were taken over from that table, and D and trimming were inferred from the DNA. Counted in this sample were thousands of clones; 80% to 90% of them appeared once. The ten largest clonotypes hold around a fifth of the sample.

What this sample's time point label stands for: pre-reinfection, 55 to 20 weeks before reinfection detection. TCR sequencing was performed on the sorted cells directly ex vivo, without any in vitro expansion beforehand. The donors were people who inject drugs and were enrolled in Canada's Montreal Acute Hepatitis C Cohort Study (HEPCO). Total naive CD8 T cells, sorted as viable CD3+ CD8+ CD45RO-, came from a couple of donors at all three reinfection time points as controls. Before sorting, cryopreserved peripheral blood mononuclear cells were thawed, and CD8 T cells were purified from the thawed cells. The MACS CD8+ T cell Isolation Kit was used to enrich CD8 T cells by negative selection. Cells were sorted on a BD FACSAria II sorter using FACSDiva software, and FlowJo was used for data analysis. The sample taken for sequencing was naive CD8+ T cells sorted from blood. In the paper's terms, the cell subset or site label means: total naive CD8+CD45RO- T cells. The origin of this receptor is a man between 50 and 59 years old with hepatitis C virus infection.

The nucleotide sequence reads TGTGCCAGCAGCTTGGGCGCCAATTACGAGCAGTACTTC. This translates into CASSLGANYEQYF. The sequence is built from TRBV5-4 and TRBJ2-7; the D gene is not confidently resolved. The CDR3 runs 13 amino acids, cysteine and phenylalanine included. Solely the CDR3 DNA is kept, with 39 bases framed from the first base. V is clipped by 0 bases and J by 4 bases, and the sequence between their germline boundaries is 8 bases long. Via the germline V gene (reference sequence), CDR1 is SGHNT and CDR2 YYREEE.